These T cell receptor beta chains were read from a single sample in a study of T cell responses to AZD1222 COVID-19 vaccine. The method was immunoSEQ multiplex PCR; TCRdb's version includes in-frame clones alone and lacks a portion of them. Here the sample spans more than 150,000 clones, approximately 92% being singletons. The material sequenced was peripheral blood, taken on day 0 of AZD1222 vaccination. These receptors all stem from an adult in good health. Both conserved end residues are trimmed from each CDR3.

10 TRBV7-9 ASSPRDNEQF
13 TRBV6-5 ASSYSTGRNSPLH
13 TRBV4-3 ASSQAGSNNSPLH
14 TRBV2 ASTYGLAEFQETQY
12 TRBV28 ASGEQYSNQPQH
11 TRBV7-2 ASSLPPQFGYT
11 TRBV5-4 ASSLDSTGELF
14 TRBV18 ASSPRVLGSNTEAF
14 TRBV27 ASRPLLAGAADTQY
9 TRBV2 ASSSTGELF
12 TRBV9 ASSALAGLDTQY
11 TRBV7-2 ASSRQLNTEAF
14 TRBV28 ATRRGRHSGANVLT
14 TRBV7-2 ASSKTSGVSSDTQY
12 TRBV7-9 ASSFGDVNTEAF
14 TRBV6-6 ASTKVAGVNTGELF
13 TRBV7-2 ASSLGGQTNTEAF
14 TRBV29-1 SVEDHSVALGYGYT
13 TRBV19 ASSALLAGTSAQY
11 TRBV7-3 ASSLEGAKTQY
12 TRBV27 ASSFGGRNEKLF
12 TRBV11-2 ASSSGQLFYEQY
12 TRBV2 ASSEPSGGGLEF